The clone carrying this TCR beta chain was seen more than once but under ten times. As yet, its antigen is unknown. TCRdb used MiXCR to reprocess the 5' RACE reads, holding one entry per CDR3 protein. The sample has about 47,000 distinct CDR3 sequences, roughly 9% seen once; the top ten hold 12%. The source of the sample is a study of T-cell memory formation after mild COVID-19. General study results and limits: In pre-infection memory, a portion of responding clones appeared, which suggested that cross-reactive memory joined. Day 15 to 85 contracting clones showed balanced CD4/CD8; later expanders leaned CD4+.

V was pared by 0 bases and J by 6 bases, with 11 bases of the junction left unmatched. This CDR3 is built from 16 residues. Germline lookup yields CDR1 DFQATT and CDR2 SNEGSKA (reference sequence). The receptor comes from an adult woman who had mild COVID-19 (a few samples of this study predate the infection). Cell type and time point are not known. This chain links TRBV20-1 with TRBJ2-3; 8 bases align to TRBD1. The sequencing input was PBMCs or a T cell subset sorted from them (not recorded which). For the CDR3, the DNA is TGCAGTGCTAGAGATCAGAGGACAGGGCGGGTGGATACGCAGTATTTT. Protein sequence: CSARDQRTGRVDTQYF.